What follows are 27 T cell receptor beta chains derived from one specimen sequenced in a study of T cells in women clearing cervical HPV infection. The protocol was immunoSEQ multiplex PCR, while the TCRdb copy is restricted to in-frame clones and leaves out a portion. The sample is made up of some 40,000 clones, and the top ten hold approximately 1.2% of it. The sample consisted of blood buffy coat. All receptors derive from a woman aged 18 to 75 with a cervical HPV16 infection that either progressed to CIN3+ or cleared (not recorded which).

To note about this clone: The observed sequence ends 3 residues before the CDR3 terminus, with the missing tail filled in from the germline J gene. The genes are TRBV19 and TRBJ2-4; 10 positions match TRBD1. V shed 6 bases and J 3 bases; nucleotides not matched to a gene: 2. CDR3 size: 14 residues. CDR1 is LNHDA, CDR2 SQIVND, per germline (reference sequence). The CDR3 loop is CASRDRGVKNIQYF. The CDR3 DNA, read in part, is TGTGCCAGTAGGGACAGGGGGGTCAAAAACATT. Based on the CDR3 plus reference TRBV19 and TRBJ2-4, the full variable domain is DGGITQSPKYLFRKEGQNVTLSCEQNLNHDAMYWYRQDPGQGLRLIYYSQIVNDFQKGDIAEGYSVSREKKESFPLTVTSAQKNPTAFYLCASRDRGVKNIQYFGAGTRLSVL.

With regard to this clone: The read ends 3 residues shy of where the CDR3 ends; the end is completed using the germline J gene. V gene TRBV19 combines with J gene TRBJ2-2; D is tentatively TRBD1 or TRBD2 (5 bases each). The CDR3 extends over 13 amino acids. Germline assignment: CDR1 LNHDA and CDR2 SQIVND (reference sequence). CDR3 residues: CASRFPRGEKLFF. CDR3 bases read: TGTGCCAGTAGATTCCCGAGGGGTGAAAAG.

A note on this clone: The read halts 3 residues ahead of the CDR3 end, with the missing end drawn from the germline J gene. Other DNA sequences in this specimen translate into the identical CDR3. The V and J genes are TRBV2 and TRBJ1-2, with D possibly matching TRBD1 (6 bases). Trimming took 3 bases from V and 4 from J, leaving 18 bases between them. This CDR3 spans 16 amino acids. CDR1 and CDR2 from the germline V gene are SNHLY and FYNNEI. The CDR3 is CASSDGQNLGAYGYTF. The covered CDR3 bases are TGTGCCAGCAGTGATGGACAGAACTTGGGCGCCTATGGC.

The CDR3 protein is CSAGQMNEKLFF. The CDR3 bases that were read are TGCAGTGCCGGACAGATGAATGAAAAA. The rearrangement joins TRBV20-1 to TRBJ1-4; perhaps TRBD1 as D (6 bases). The read ends 3 residues shy of where the CDR3 ends; the end is completed using the germline J gene. V was shortened by 6 bases and J by 5 bases, with 10 bases between the two germline ends. Germline loops: CDR1 DFQATT, CDR2 SNEGSKA (reference sequence). The CDR3 extends over 12 amino acids.

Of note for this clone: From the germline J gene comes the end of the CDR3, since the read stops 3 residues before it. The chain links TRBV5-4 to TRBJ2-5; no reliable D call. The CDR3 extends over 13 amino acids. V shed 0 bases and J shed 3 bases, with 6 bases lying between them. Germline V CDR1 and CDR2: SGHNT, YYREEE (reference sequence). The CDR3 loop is CASSLGQKETQYF. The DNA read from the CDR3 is TGTGCCAGCAGCTTGGGGCAGAAAGAGACC.

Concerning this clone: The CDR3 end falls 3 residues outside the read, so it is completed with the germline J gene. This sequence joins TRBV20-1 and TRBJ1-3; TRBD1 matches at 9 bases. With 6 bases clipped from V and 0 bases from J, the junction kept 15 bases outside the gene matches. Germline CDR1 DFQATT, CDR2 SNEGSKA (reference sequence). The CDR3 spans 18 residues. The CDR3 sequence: CSALPGQGLLRSGNTIYF. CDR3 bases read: TGCAGTGCGCTTCCGGGACAGGGCCTCTTGCGCTCTGGAAACACC.

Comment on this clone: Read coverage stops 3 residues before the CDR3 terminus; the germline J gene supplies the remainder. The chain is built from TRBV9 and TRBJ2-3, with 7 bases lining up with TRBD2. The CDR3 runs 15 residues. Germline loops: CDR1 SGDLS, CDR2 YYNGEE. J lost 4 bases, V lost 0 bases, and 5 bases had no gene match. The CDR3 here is CASSVEGLPSDTQYF. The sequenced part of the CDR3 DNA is TGTGCCAGCAGCGTAGAGGGACTACCCTCAGATACG. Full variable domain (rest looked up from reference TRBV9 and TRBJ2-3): DSGVTQTPKHLITATGQRVTLRCSPRSGDLSVYWYQQSLDQGLQFLIQYYNGEERAKGNILERFSAQQFPDLHSELNLSSLELGDSALYFCASSVEGLPSDTQYFGPGTRLTVL.

CDR3: CAIAGLVSDTQYF. CDR3 DNA (partial): TGTGCCATCGCGGGACTAGTATCAGATACG. The J gene is TRBJ2-3, the V gene TRBV10-3; TRBD2 matches at 8 bases. The read ends 3 residues before the CDR3 terminus; that terminus is restored from the germline J gene. CDR3 length: 13 residues. CDR1 is ENHRY, CDR2 SYGVKD, per germline. The V and J ends lost 8 bases and 4 bases, in that order; junction bases with no gene match: 5.

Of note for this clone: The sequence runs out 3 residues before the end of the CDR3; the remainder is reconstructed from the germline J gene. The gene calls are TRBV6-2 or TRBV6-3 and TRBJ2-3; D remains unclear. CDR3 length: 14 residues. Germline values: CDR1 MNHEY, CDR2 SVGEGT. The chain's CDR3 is CASSYLEQHQPQYF. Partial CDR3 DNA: TGTGCCAGCAGCTACCTGGAACAGCATCAGCCG.

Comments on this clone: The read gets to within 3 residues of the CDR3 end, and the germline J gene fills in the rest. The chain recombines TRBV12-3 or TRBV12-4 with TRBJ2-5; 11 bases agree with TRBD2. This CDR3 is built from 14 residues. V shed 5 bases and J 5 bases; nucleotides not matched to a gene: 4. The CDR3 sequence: CASSTSGSAETQYF. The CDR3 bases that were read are TGTGCCAGCAGTACTAGCGGGAGTGCTGAGACC.

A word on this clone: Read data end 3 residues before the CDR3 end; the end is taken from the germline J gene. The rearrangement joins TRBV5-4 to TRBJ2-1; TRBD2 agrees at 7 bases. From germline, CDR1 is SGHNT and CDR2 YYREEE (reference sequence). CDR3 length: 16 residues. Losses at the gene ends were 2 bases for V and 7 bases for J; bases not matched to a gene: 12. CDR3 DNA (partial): TGTGCCAGCAGCTTTCCCCCGAGGCTAGCGGATAATGAG. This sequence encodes CASSFPPRLADNE. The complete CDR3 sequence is CASSFPPRLADNEQFF.

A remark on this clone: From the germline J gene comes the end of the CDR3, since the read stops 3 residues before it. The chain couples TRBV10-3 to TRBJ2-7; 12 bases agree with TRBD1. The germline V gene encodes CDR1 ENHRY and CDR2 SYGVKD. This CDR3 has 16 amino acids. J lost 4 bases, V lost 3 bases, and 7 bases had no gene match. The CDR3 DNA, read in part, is TGTGCCATCAGTGAAGGGACAGGGGGCGCTGTATACGAG. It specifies CAISEGTGGAVYE. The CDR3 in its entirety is CAISEGTGGAVYEQYF.

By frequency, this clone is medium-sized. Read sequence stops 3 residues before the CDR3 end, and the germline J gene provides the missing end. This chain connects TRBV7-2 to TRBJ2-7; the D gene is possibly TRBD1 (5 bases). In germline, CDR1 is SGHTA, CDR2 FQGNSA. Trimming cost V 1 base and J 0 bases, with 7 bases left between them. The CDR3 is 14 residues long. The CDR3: CASSLEQASYEQYF. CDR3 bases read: TGTGCCAGCAGCTTAGAACAGGCCTCCTACGAG. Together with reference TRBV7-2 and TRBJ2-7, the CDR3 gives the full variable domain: GAGVSQSPSNKVTEKGKDVELRCDPISGHTALYWYRQSLGQGLEFLIYFQGNSAPDKSGLPSDRFSAERTGGSVSTLTIQRTQQEDSAVYLCASSLEQASYEQYFGPGTRLTVT.

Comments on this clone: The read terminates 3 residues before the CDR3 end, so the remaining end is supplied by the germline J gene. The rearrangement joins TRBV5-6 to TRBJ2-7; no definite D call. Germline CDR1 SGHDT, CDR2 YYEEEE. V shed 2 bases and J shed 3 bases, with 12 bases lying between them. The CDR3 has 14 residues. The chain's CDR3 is CASSLQGLDYEQYF. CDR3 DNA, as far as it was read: TGTGCCAGCAGCTTACAAGGTCTAGACTACGAG.

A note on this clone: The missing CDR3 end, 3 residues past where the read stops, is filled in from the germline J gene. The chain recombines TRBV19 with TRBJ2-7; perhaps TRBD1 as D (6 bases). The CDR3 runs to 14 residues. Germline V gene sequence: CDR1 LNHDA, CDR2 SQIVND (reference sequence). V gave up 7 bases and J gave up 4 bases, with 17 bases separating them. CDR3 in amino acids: CASTTRDNPYEQYF. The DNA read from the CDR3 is TGTGCCAGTACCACAAGGGACAATCCTTACGAG. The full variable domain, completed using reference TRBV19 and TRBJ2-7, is DGGITQSPKYLFRKEGQNVTLSCEQNLNHDAMYWYRQDPGQGLRLIYYSQIVNDFQKGDIAEGYSVSREKKESFPLTVTSAQKNPTAFYLCASTTRDNPYEQYFGPGTRLTVT.

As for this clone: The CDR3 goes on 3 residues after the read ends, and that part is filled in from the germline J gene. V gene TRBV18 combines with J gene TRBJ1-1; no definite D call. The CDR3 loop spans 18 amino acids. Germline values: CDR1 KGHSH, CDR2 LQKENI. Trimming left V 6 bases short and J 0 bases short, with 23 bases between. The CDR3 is CASSNPIRKNGMNTEAFF. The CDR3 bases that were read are TGTGCCAGCTCTAACCCGATCAGAAAAAATGGCATGAACACTGAA.

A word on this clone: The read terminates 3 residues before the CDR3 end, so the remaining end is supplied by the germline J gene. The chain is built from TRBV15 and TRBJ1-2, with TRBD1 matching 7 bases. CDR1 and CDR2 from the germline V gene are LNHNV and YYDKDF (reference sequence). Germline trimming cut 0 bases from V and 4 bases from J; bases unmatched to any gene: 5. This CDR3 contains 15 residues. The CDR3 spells CATSRERGQTYGYTF. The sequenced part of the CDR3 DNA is TGTGCCACCAGCAGAGAGCGGGGACAGACCTATGGC.

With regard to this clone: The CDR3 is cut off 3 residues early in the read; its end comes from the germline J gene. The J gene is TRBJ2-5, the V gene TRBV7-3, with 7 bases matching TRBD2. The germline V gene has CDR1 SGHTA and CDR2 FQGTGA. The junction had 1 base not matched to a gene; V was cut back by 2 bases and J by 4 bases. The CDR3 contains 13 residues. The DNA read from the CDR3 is TGTGCCAGCAGCTTAGGGGGGGGAGAGACC. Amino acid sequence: CASSLGGGET. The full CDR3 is CASSLGGGETQYF.

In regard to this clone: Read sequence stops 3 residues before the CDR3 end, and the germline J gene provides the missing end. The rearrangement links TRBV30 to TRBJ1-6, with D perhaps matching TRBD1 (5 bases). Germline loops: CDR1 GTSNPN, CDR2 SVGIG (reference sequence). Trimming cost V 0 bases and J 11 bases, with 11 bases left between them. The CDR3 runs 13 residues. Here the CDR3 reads CAWSVRGNAPLHF. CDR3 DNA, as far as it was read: TGTGCCTGGAGTGTACGGGGGAACGCACCC.

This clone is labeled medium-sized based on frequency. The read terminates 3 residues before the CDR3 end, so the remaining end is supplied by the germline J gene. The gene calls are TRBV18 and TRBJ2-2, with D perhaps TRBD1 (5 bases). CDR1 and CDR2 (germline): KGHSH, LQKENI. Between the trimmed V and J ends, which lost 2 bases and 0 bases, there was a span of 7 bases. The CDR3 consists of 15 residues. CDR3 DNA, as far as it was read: TGTGCCAGCTCACCAAGACAGTCGAACACCGGGGAG. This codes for CASSPRQSNTGE. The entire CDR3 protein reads CASSPRQSNTGELFF.

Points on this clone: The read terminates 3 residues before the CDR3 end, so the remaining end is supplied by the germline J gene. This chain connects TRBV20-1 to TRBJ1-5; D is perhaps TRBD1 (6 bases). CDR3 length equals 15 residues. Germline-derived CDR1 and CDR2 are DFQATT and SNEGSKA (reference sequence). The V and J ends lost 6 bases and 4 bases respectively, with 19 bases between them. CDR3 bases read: TGCAGTGCCTTGACAGGAAAGGGATTTAATCAGCCC. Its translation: CSALTGKGFNQP. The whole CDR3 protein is CSALTGKGFNQPQHF.

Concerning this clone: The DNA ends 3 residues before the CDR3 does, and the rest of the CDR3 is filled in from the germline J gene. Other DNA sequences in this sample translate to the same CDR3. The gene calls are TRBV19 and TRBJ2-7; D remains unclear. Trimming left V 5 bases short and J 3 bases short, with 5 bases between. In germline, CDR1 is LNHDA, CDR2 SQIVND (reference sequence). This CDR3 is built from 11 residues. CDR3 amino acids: CASSGGYEQYF. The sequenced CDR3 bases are TGTGCCAGTAGTGGCGGCTACGAG.

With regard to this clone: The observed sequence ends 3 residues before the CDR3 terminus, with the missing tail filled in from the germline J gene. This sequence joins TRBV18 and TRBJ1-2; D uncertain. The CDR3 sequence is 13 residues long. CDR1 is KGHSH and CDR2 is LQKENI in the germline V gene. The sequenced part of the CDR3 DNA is TGTGCCAGCTCACCAGGGCTGACTAATGAC. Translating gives CASSPGLTND. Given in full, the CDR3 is CASSPGLTNDYTF.

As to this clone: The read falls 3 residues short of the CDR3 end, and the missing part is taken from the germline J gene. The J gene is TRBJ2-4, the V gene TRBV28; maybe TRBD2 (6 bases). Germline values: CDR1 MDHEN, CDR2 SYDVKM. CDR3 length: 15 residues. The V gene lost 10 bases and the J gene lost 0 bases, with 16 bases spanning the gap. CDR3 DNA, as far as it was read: TGTGCCACCTCACCGGGCGGGGTAGCCAAAAACATT. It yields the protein CATSPGGVAKNI. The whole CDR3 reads CATSPGGVAKNIQYF.

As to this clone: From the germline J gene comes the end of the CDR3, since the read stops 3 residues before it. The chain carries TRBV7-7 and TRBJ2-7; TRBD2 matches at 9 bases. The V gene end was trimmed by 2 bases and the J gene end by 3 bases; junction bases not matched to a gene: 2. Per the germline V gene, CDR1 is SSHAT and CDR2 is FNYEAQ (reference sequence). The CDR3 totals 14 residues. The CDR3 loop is CASSLNSGSYEQYF. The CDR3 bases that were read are TGTGCCAGCAGCTTAAATAGCGGGAGCTACGAG.

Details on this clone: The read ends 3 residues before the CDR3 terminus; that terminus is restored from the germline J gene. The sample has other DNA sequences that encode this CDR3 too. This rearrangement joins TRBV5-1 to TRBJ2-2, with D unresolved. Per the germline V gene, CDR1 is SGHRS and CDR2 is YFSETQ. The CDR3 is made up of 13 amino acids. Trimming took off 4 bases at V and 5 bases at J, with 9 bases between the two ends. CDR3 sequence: CASSTTVTGELFF. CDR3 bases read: TGCGCCAGCAGCACTACGGTTACCGGGGAG.

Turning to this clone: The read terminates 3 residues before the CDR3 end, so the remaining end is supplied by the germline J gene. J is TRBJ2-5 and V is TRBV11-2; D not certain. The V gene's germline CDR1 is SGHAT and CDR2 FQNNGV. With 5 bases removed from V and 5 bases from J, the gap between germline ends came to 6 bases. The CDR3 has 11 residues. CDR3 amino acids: CASSPAETQYF. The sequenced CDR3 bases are TGTGCCAGCAGCCCAGCGGAGACC.